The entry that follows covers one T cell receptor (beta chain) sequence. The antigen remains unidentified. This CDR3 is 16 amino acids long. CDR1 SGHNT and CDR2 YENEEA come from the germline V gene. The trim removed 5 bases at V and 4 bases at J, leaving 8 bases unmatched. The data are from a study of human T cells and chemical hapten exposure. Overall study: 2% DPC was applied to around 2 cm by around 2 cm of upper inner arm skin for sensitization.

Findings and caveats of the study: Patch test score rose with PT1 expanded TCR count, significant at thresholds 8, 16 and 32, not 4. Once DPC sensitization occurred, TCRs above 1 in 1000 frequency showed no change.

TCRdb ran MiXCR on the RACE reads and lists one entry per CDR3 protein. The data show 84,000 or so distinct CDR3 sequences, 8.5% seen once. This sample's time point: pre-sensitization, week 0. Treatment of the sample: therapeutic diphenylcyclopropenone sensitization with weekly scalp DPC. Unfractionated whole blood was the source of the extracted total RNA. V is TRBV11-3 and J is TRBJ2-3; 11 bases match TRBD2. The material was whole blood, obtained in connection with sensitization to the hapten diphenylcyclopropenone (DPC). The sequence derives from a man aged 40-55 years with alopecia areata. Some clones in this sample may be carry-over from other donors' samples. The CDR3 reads CASSLVAGGPSDTQYF. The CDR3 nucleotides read TGTGCCAGCAGCCTCGTAGCGGGAGGGCCATCAGATACGCAGTATTTT.